One sample yielded the 11 T cell receptor beta chains listed below, sequenced in a study of T-cell reconstitution after alpha-beta-depleted transplantation in children. Library preparation (for TCRbeta) was performed with unique molecular identifiers. TCRdb redid the calling of the PCR reads with MiXCR, one entry per CDR3 protein. This sample yields about 900,000 distinct CDR3 sequences, of which about 31% are seen a single time; roughly 31% belongs to the top ten. The specimen comprised PBMCs, mostly from graft donor cells, sampled 360 days after TCRalphabeta/CD19-depleted stem cell transplant. These receptors all stem from a boy under two years old who had a stem cell transplant for SCID, so the T cells may come from the graft donor.

This chain joins TRBV20-1 and TRBJ1-1; D gene ambiguous. There are 12 residues in the CDR3. The germline CDR1 and CDR2 sequences are DFQATT and SNEGSKA (reference sequence). The V end was cut by 6 bases, the J end by 1 base, with 9 bases between. CDR3: CSAGQPNTEAFF. For the CDR3, the DNA is TGCAGTGCAGGGCAACCGAACACTGAAGCTTTCTTT.

The sample holds many counts of this clonotype. The gene calls are TRBV5-1 and TRBJ2-6, with unresolved D. There are 15 residues in the CDR3. CDR1 is SGHRS, CDR2 YFSETQ, per germline. V lost 0 bases and J lost 1, with 5 bases in between. CDR3 DNA sequence: TGCGCCAGCAGCTTGGAGGAATCTGGGGCCAACGTCCTGACTTTC. This gives the protein CASSLEESGANVLTF.

This clonotype showed up just a few times. V usage is TRBV7-3 and J usage is TRBJ1-1, with D maybe TRBD1 (5 bases). CDR1 is SGHTA and CDR2 is FQGTGA in the germline V gene. V was clipped by 0 bases and J by 5 bases, with 16 bases between them. CDR3 length: 16 residues. CDR3 region: CASSLTSVGVITEAFF. The CDR3 DNA is TGTGCCAGCAGCTTAACCAGCGTAGGGGTCATAACTGAAGCTTTCTTT.

The CDR3 sequence: CASSLYRGVDTEAFF. The CDR3 DNA is TGTGCCAGCAGCTTATACAGGGGGGTCGACACTGAAGCTTTCTTT. V and J are TRBV7-6 and TRBJ1-1; TRBD1 matches 8 bases. From germline, CDR1 is SGHVS and CDR2 FNYEAQ. The V gene end was trimmed by 2 bases and the J gene end by 3 bases; junction bases not matched to a gene: 5. This CDR3 region has 15 residues.

Turning to this clonotype: A junction end diverges from the germline sequence, so it may reflect a read error. The chain recombines TRBV12-3 or TRBV12-4 with TRBJ2-7; D is ambiguous. This CDR3 comprises 13 residues. As DNA, the CDR3 is TGTGCCAGCACTCATTCAGTGGGGTACGGGCAGTACTTC. This translates into CASTHSVGYGQYF.

In its sample, this clonotype was seen a few times. The chain is built from TRBV9 and TRBJ2-1; 7 bases are a match to TRBD2. This CDR3 spans 15 amino acids. Germline V gene data show CDR1 as SGDLS and CDR2 as YYNGEE. V dropped 2 bases and J dropped 2; count of bases not matched to a gene: 4. The CDR3 DNA reads as TGTGCCAGCAGCGTGAGCGCGGGGGCCTACAATGAGCAGTTCTTC. Its protein product is CASSVSAGAYNEQFF.

The V and J genes are TRBV7-8 and TRBJ2-3; D not resolved. The V end lost 5 bases, the J end lost 7 bases, and 10 bases lay between the germline ends. The germline gives CDR1 SGHVS, CDR2 FQNEAQ. This CDR3 comprises 12 residues. CDR3 in DNA: TGTGCCAGCAGCCTATTCCTCCATACGCAGTATTTT. Protein: CASSLFLHTQYF.

The V gene is TRBV20-1, the J gene TRBJ1-1; no reliable D call. This CDR3 is built from 14 residues. Looked up from germline, CDR1 is DFQATT and CDR2 is SNEGSKA (reference sequence). Trimming removed 0 bases from V and 5 bases from J, with 13 bases in between. The CDR3 loop reads CSARDTGRGTEAFF. The CDR3 DNA sequence: TGCAGTGCTAGAGATACGGGAAGAGGGACTGAAGCTTTCTTT.

In this sample, this clonotype turned up a few times. The chain combines TRBV4-3 with TRBJ2-3; D unclear. The germline gives CDR1 LGHNA, CDR2 YSLEER. The V end lost 1 base, the J end lost 6 bases, and 17 bases lay between the germline ends. The CDR3 totals 16 residues. CDR3 loop: CASSQVWAPPRDTQYF. CDR3 in DNA: TGCGCCAGCAGCCAAGTCTGGGCCCCTCCTAGGGATACGCAGTATTTT.

This clonotype was observed once. The rearrangement uses TRBV25-1 and TRBJ2-2, with 7 bases lining up with TRBD2. With V trimmed by 1 base and J by 4 bases, 9 bases remained unmatched. Germline loops: CDR1 MGHDK, CDR2 SYGVNS. This CDR3 spans 17 amino acids. DNA for the CDR3: TGTGCCAGCAGTGAATCCCGAACTTGGGGGGGCACCGGGGAGCTGTTTTTT. Protein sequence: CASSESRTWGGTGELFF. Supplemented by reference TRBV25-1 and TRBJ2-2, the full variable domain reads EADIYQTPRYLVIGTGKKITLECSQTMGHDKMYWYQQDPGMELHLIHYSYGVNSTEKGDLSSESTVSRIRTEHFPLTLESARPSHTSQYLCASSESRTWGGTGELFFGEGSRLTVL.

This chain joins TRBV7-2 and TRBJ1-1; D unclear. The V and J ends lost 2 bases and 5 bases respectively, with 18 bases between them. Germline V lookup: CDR1 SGHTA, CDR2 FQGNSA. The CDR3 has 16 amino acids. DNA for the CDR3: TGTGCCAGCAGCTTAATTCCTCCTAGTGGGGAGACTGAAGCTTTCTTT. Residues: CASSLIPPSGETEAFF.